Sequencing of this T cell receptor (beta chain) was carried out in a study of cytomegalovirus exposure and HLA in healthy donors. Study overall: HLA-typed donors contributed 80 million or so unique TCRs, which were held in an early data release.

Both 60 Vbeta primers and 13 Jbeta primers went into the PCR. Profiled with immunoSEQ multiplex PCR; TCRdb holds only in-frame clones, not every one. The sample has 150,000 to 200,000 clones; roughly 75% are singletons. Germline V gene sequence: CDR1 SGHRS, CDR2 YFSETQ. The CDR3 extends over 15 amino acids. The ends were cut back, 0 bases at V and 2 bases at J, with 9 bases in the middle. The sequence came from a female donor in good health and CMV-seronegative. Material: PBMCs. The chain links TRBV5-1 to TRBJ1-3; TRBD1 is a possible D gene (5 bases). The CDR3 here is CASSLEGFAGNTIYF. The CDR3 DNA follows: TGCGCCAGCAGCTTGGAGGGGTTCGCTGGAAACACCATATATTTT.